The T cell receptor beta chain under discussion was sequenced for a study of regulatory T cells in long-lasting Graves disease. This clonotype was picked up many times. Its antigen is not known. The time point is: newly diagnosed GD, antithyroid drugs for less than 3 months. RNA extracted from PBMCs served as the sequencing template. Construction of the TCR beta libraries employed iRepertoire HTBI primers in conjunction with Arm-PCR of CDR3 regions. TCRdb reprocessed the multiplex PCR reads via MiXCR and lists one record per CDR3 protein. The table lists about half a million distinct CDR3 sequences, about 12% of them singletons. Study-wide points: Newly diagnosed patients had higher TCR diversity than persistent Graves' patients did.

V was clipped by 5 bases and J by 2 bases, with 15 bases between them. There are 14 residues in the CDR3. CDR1 and CDR2 (germline): SQVTM, ANQGSEA. These data also formed part of another study, on T cells in Graves' hyperthyroidism and ophthalmopathy. That paper states: In blood, most of the thyroid clonotypes expanded above 0.001 were also present.

Here the sequenced sample was peripheral blood mononuclear cells (PBMCs), taken at new diagnosis, from a patient treated with antithyroid drugs. This rearrangement joins TRBV29-1 to TRBJ2-5; D unclear. This TCR was sampled from a woman under 40 with Graves disease. CDR3 coding DNA: TGCAGCGTTTTTGGCGGAGTGATTCAAGAGACCCAGTACTTC. Translated: CSVFGGVIQETQYF.